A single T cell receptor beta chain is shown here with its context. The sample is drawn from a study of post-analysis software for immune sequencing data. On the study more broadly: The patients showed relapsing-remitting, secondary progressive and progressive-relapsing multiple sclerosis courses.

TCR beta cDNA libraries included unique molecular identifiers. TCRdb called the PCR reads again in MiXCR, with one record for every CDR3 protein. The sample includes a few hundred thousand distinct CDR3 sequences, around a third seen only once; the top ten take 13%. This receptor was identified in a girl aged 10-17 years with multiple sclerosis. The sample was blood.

The CDR3 DNA is TGCAGTGCTGGGACTAGCCATTTAACCGGGGAGCTGTTTTTT. Translating gives CSAGTSHLTGELFF. This sequence joins TRBV20-1 and TRBJ2-2; TRBD2 matches 9 bases. CDR3 length: 14 amino acids. In germline, CDR1 is DFQATT, CDR2 SNEGSKA (reference sequence). V lost 5 bases and J lost 5; bases outside the gene matches: 6.